One and the same sample provided the 12 T cell receptor beta chains below, sequenced in a study of T cells in Graves' hyperthyroidism and ophthalmopathy (dated by TCRdb to the late 2010s). Libraries were constructed by multiplex PCR. The sequencer was an Illumina HiSeq 2000. The TCR beta CDR3 regions were amplified from RNA transcripts. The first round of RT-PCR for the TCR CDR3 was performed with the HTBI primer set and the Qiagen OneStep RT-PCR kit. TCRdb reran the public reads through fastp at Q25 and MiXCR, keeping productive beta chains. Each record represents a unique CDR3 protein, reported with the most common genes and DNA among its rows. The sample includes more than 350,000 distinct CDR3 sequences, with approximately 16% observed a single time. Of the sample, approximately 19% falls within the top ten clones. Sequencing was performed on blood. These receptors were collected from an older woman with Graves' ophthalmopathy.

The V call is TRBV28, the J call TRBJ2-7, with no clear D. Trimming took 4 bases from V and 2 from J, leaving 9 bases between them. The CDR3 is 13 amino acids. Looked up from germline, CDR1 is MDHEN and CDR2 is SYDVKM. The chain's CDR3 is CASSSRAAYEQYF. The CDR3 nucleotides read TGTGCCAGCAGTTCACGGGCGGCCTACGAGCAGTACTTC.

This clonotype was found many times. V and J are TRBV29-1 and TRBJ2-1; the D call may be TRBD1 or TRBD2 (5 bases each). Looked up from germline, CDR1 is SQVTM and CDR2 is ANQGSEA. CDR3 length: 13 residues. Trimming shortened V by 5 bases and J by 7 bases, and 15 bases separated the two germline ends. The CDR3 loop reads CSVLLGEGNEQFF. In nucleotides, the CDR3 is TGCAGCGTTCTCCTGGGAGAGGGGAATGAGCAGTTCTTC.

This clonotype was recorded many times. The chain combines TRBV12-3 or TRBV12-4 with TRBJ2-5; unclear D gene. The CDR3 totals 13 residues. V was cut by 5 bases and J by 4 bases, with 11 bases left in between. In nucleotides, the CDR3 is TGTGCCAGCAGTCCAGGAACTATAGAGACCCAGTACTTC. It is translated as CASSPGTIETQYF.

J is TRBJ2-1 and V is TRBV20-1; TRBD2 agrees at 7 bases. This CDR3 is built from 13 residues. Germline CDR1 and CDR2: DFQATT and SNEGSKA (reference sequence). Unmatched junction bases numbered 10, after V lost 5 bases and J lost 9 bases. In nucleotides, the CDR3 is TGCAGTGCTTCTCGGACTAGTCGTAGTGAGCAGTTCTTC. Its protein product is CSASRTSRSEQFF.

The table lists this clonotype with many counts. This chain links TRBV6-1 with TRBJ2-7; a weak D match, TRBD1 (5 bases). V lost 6 bases to trimming and J lost 0 bases, with 9 bases between them. This CDR3 comprises 13 residues. Germline values: CDR1 MNHNS, CDR2 SASEGT. The chain's CDR3 is CASRPGISYEQYF. The CDR3 DNA follows: TGTGCCAGCAGACCAGGGATCTCCTACGAGCAGTACTTC.

This clonotype was seen at least ten times. The V gene is TRBV30, the J gene TRBJ2-3; possible D gene TRBD2, 5 bases. The germline V gene has CDR1 GTSNPN and CDR2 SVGIG (reference sequence). V lost 1 base and J lost 3, with 5 bases in between. The CDR3 loop spans 12 amino acids. The CDR3 reads CAWSAGTDTQYF. The CDR3 DNA is TGTGCCTGGAGTGCGGGGACAGATACGCAGTATTTT. The full variable domain, in which reference TRBV30 and TRBJ2-3 provide the parts outside the CDR3, is SQTIHQWPATLVQPVGSPLSLECTVEGTSNPNLYWYRQAAGRGLQLLFYSVGIGQISSEVPQNLSASRPQDRQFILSSKKLLLSDSGFYLCAWSAGTDTQYFGPGTRLTVL.

The table lists this clonotype with a few counts. This chain connects TRBV6-1 to TRBJ2-4; no definite D call. The CDR3 consists of 13 residues. V shed 8 bases and J shed 3 bases, with 11 bases lying between them. Looked up from germline, CDR1 is MNHNS and CDR2 is SASEGT. This CDR3 reads CASVGWGKNIQYF. The CDR3 bases are TGTGCCAGCGTCGGATGGGGCAAAAACATTCAGTACTTC.

This clonotype was detected a few times. CDR3 bases: TGTGCCAGCAGTTCCCTCCGTTATGGATCCTACGAGCAGTACTTC. As protein: CASSSLRYGSYEQYF. V usage is TRBV28 and J usage is TRBJ2-7; no definite D call. Germline-derived CDR1 and CDR2 are MDHEN and SYDVKM. The CDR3 runs 15 residues. V lost 4 bases to trimming and J lost 1 base, with 14 bases between them.

Many counts were recorded for this clonotype. The chain carries TRBV2 and TRBJ2-7; D perhaps matches TRBD2 (5 bases). The CDR3 has 14 residues. Trimming left V 6 bases short and J 1 base short, with 13 bases between. CDR1 and CDR2 (germline): SNHLY, FYNNEI. In DNA form, the CDR3 reads TGTGCCAGCAGAGCCAGCGGACTTTCCTACGAGCAGTACTTC. The encoded protein is CASRASGLSYEQYF.

Ten or more counts support this clonotype. The genes are TRBV9 and TRBJ2-7; TRBD1 matches 9 bases. V lost 0 bases to trimming and J lost 6 bases; unmatched junction nucleotides: 7. In germline, CDR1 is SGDLS, CDR2 YYNGEE. The CDR3 extends over 15 amino acids. CDR3: CASSVGNRGLAEQYF. The CDR3 DNA follows: TGTGCCAGCAGCGTAGGAAACAGGGGGCTGGCCGAGCAGTACTTC.

The rearrangement links TRBV7-3 to TRBJ2-1; the match to TRBD2 covers 7 bases. This CDR3 is 15 amino acids long. J gave up 4 bases and V 5 bases, and 8 bases lay outside the gene matches. CDR1 is SGHTA, CDR2 FQGTGA, per germline. The CDR3: CASSPSSGEYNEQFF. The CDR3 DNA sequence: TGTGCCAGCAGCCCATCTAGCGGAGAATACAATGAGCAGTTCTTC.

This clonotype was seen at least ten times. This chain uses TRBV6-2 or TRBV6-3 with TRBJ2-7; 7 bases are a match to TRBD1. V lost 5 bases to trimming and J lost 6 bases; unmatched junction nucleotides: 4. From germline, CDR1 is MNHEY and CDR2 SVGEGT. This CDR3 is built from 12 residues. The CDR3 loop is CASSRTGGEQYF. In DNA, the CDR3 is TGTGCCAGCAGTCGGACAGGCGGCGAGCAGTACTTC.